Listed below are T cell receptor beta chains from one sample, sequenced in a study of T cell changes during pregnancy in multiple sclerosis. TCRdb's copy holds only in-frame clones and misses some; the assay was immunoSEQ multiplex PCR. The sample lists 80,000 or so clones, about 92% occurring once. The specimen comprised peripheral blood, sampled before pregnancy. The receptors shown here come from a female donor with multiple sclerosis, enrolled in a pregnancy study. Each CDR3 is given with its conserved first and last residue. The D gene is left open where the match is weak. Clone size is given for some rows only: seen once, a few or many times, or a class if the clone is expanded.

TRBD1 TRBV28 NA CASSVRGAGGNTEAFF
TRBD1 TRBV9 NA CASSVGAAWKTGGGTGELFF
TRBD2 TRBV5-1 NA CASSLGGRTSGSDEQFF
TRBD2 TRBV19 NA CASSIDRGTSAYEQYF
NA TRBV4-1 NA CASSHTPGPDTQYF
TRBD1 TRBV15 NA CATSLRGQGASGYTF
TRBD2 TRBV11-2 once CASSITSGIDTQYF
TRBD1 TRBV19 NA CASNQGAKPQHF
TRBD1 TRBV7-9 NA CASSFRTGGDEKLFF
NA TRBV5-1 NA CASCQGIHEQYF
TRBD2 TRBV7-3 NA CASSASGGVNEQFF
TRBD1 TRBV7-8 once CASSLALGQRPYEQYF
TRBD2 TRBV11-3 NA CASSSAGSSGRHEQYF
TRBD1 TRBV4-3 NA CASSQGTGMAGNEQFF
TRBD1 TRBV5-4 NA CASSLRGQGRNTIYF
TRBD1 TRBV15 NA CATSSPGQGETGANVLTF
TRBD2 TRBV5-1 NA CASSLVAGGSYEQYF